Listed here are 5 T cell receptor beta chains from one sample, sequenced in a study of tumor-infiltrating lymphocytes in primary liver carcinoma. In addition to blood RNA drawn from unsorted whole blood, germline DNA was extracted. A constant-region primer primed TCR beta cDNA synthesis from 400 to 600 ng of total RNA. Generation of the TCR beta libraries relied on three nested multiplex PCR rounds using slightly modified ARM-PCR. TRBV1-TRBV30 forward primers paired with a C-beta reverse primer were used in the first two PCR rounds, which ran approximately 10 cycles each. MiXCR, run by TCRdb on the multiplex PCR reads, gives a single entry per CDR3 protein. This table holds 300,000 to 350,000 distinct CDR3 sequences, 65% found once. Sequencing input: peripheral blood. These receptors originate from a man aged 40-49 years with primary liver carcinoma and hepatitis B virus infection.

Comment on this clonotype: Being one base from a much bigger clone, this may be a read error. J is TRBJ2-1 and V is TRBV24-1; TRBD1 might be the D (5 bases). The germline V gene has CDR1 KGHDR and CDR2 SFDVKD. The CDR3 loop spans 14 amino acids. The CDR3 is CATSGLSGKNEQFF. Here the CDR3 DNA reads TGTGCCACCAGTGGTTTGTCAGGGAAGAATGAGCAGTTCTTC.

Comment on this clonotype: Likely a read error: the CDR3 ends without its conserved phenylalanine or tryptophan. This sequence joins TRBV11-3 and TRBJ2-7; 7 bases are a match to TRBD1. Germline CDR1 SGHNT, CDR2 YENEEA. Losses at the gene ends were 7 bases for V and 5 bases for J; bases not matched to a gene: 11. The length of the CDR3 is 14 residues. The CDR3 reads CASIHIDRADEQYL. DNA of the CDR3: TGTGCCAGCATCCACATCGACAGGGCTGACGAGCAGTACCTC.

Concerning this clonotype: A much larger clone differs from this one at a single base, so this may be a read error. The V call is TRBV12-3 or TRBV12-4, the J call TRBJ1-5; no clear D. This CDR3 is 14 amino acids long. V lost 7 bases, J lost 2 bases, and 12 bases lay in between. This chain's CDR3 is CASMTNSGNQPQHF. As DNA, the CDR3 is TGTGCCAGCATGACGAATTCGGGCAATCAGCCCCAGCATTTT.

This clonotype has only a few counts. The V and J genes are TRBV4-2 and TRBJ2-5; tentative D call: TRBD1 (6 bases). The CDR3 is 17 residues long. V lost 1 base to trimming and J lost 2 bases, with 17 bases between them. Germline CDR1 and CDR2: LGHNA and YNFKEQ. The CDR3 here is CASSQVGSWDIQETQYF. The CDR3 coding sequence is TGTGCCAGCAGCCAAGTAGGGTCCTGGGACATTCAAGAGACCCAGTACTTC.

At least ten counts were recorded for this clonotype. The CDR3 DNA reads TGTGCCAGCAGCTTCAGGAGCGGACACACAGATACGCAGTATTTT. Translated: CASSFRSGHTDTQYF. This rearrangement joins TRBV11-3 to TRBJ2-3; either TRBD1 or TRBD2 may fit D (5 bases each). CDR1 SGHNT and CDR2 YENEEA come from the germline V gene. V was cut by 3 bases and J by 2 bases, with 12 bases left in between. The CDR3 covers 15 residues. Complete variable domain (other parts from reference TRBV11-3 and TRBJ2-3): EAGVVQSPRYKIIEKKQPVAFWCNPISGHNTLYWYLQNLGQGPELLIRYENEEAVDDSQLPKDRFSAERLKGVDSTLKIQPAELGDSAVYLCASSFRSGHTDTQYFGPGTRLTVL.